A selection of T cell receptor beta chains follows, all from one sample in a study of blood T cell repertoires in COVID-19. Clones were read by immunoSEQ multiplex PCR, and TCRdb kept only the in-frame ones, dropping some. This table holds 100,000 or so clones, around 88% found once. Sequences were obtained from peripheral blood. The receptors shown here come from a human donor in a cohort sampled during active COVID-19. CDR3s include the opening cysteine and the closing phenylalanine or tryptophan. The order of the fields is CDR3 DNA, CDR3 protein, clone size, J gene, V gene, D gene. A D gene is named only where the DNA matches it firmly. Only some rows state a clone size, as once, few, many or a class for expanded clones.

CDR3 DNA: TGTGCCAGCAGCTTAGACCGGGACAGGGGGATGAACACTGAAGCTTTCTTT
CDR3 protein: CASSLDRDRGMNTEAFF
clone size: .
J gene: TRBJ1-1
V gene: TRBV7-9
D gene: TRBD1

CDR3 DNA: TGTGCCAGCAGACAGACAGGGGGTTATGGCTACACCTTC
CDR3 protein: CASRQTGGYGYTF
clone size: .
J gene: TRBJ1-2
V gene: TRBV28
D gene: TRBD1

CDR3 DNA: TGTGCCAGCAGTGAATATTGGTCCACGGGTTACAATGAGCAGTTCTTC
CDR3 protein: CASSEYWSTGYNEQFF
clone size: .
J gene: TRBJ2-1
V gene: TRBV25-1
D gene: .

CDR3 DNA: TGTGCCAGCAGTATGCTAGCTGGCACAGATACGCAGTATTTT
CDR3 protein: CASSMLAGTDTQYF
clone size: once
J gene: TRBJ2-3
V gene: TRBV2
D gene: .

CDR3 DNA: TGTGCCAGCAGCCTCGGACAGGGGAGAGAAGCTTTCTTT
CDR3 protein: CASSLGQGREAFF
clone size: .
J gene: TRBJ1-1
V gene: TRBV3-1/TRBV3-2
D gene: TRBD1

CDR3 DNA: TGCGCCAGCAGCCCGGGACTAGCGGATGTTTTAGGGGAGCAGTACTTC
CDR3 protein: CASSPGLADVLGEQYF
clone size: .
J gene: TRBJ2-7
V gene: TRBV5-1
D gene: TRBD2

CDR3 DNA: TGTGCCAGCAGCCAAGATTACGGGAACTATGGCTACACCTTC
CDR3 protein: CASSQDYGNYGYTF
clone size: .
J gene: TRBJ1-2
V gene: TRBV3-1/TRBV3-2
D gene: .

CDR3 DNA: TGTGCCTGGGGGGCTTTTCATGAAAAACTGTTTTTT
CDR3 protein: CAWGAFHEKLFF
clone size: .
J gene: TRBJ1-4
V gene: TRBV30
D gene: .

CDR3 DNA: TGTGCCAGCAGAAGTACAGGGGGAACTGAAGCTTTCTTT
CDR3 protein: CASRSTGGTEAFF
clone size: .
J gene: TRBJ1-1
V gene: TRBV12-3/TRBV12-4
D gene: TRBD1

CDR3 DNA: TGTGCCAGCAGCCAATCCCCCTACAATGAGCAGTTCTTC
CDR3 protein: CASSQSPYNEQFF
clone size: .
J gene: TRBJ2-1
V gene: TRBV27
D gene: .

CDR3 DNA: TGTGCCAGCAGCTCAGGGGGGAAGAACACTGAAGCTTTCTTT
CDR3 protein: CASSSGGKNTEAFF
clone size: .
J gene: TRBJ1-1
V gene: TRBV5-5
D gene: TRBD1

CDR3 DNA: TGTGCCAGCAGTCGTGACATTAGCTCTGGAAACACCATATATTTT
CDR3 protein: CASSRDISSGNTIYF
clone size: few
J gene: TRBJ1-3
V gene: TRBV5-6
D gene: .

CDR3 DNA: TGTGCCAGCAGTTTAACGCCACCAGGGGGACCCCTCCACTTT
CDR3 protein: CASSLTPPGGPLHF
clone size: .
J gene: TRBJ1-6
V gene: TRBV28
D gene: TRBD1

CDR3 DNA: TGTGCCAGCAGTTCCTCCGGGGGCTACACCTTC
CDR3 protein: CASSSSGGYTF
clone size: .
J gene: TRBJ1-2
V gene: TRBV28
D gene: .

CDR3 DNA: TGTGCCAGCAGCGTCGGTCCAGCCAAAAACATTCAGTACTTC
CDR3 protein: CASSVGPAKNIQYF
clone size: .
J gene: TRBJ2-4
V gene: TRBV9
D gene: .

CDR3 DNA: TGTGCCAGCACCCCGGGCCTAGCGGGATTTGAGCAGTACTTC
CDR3 protein: CASTPGLAGFEQYF
clone size: .
J gene: TRBJ2-7
V gene: TRBV28
D gene: TRBD2

CDR3 DNA: TGTGCCAGCAGTCCTATTCAGCCGGGACAGGGGGTTAGGATGAAAAACATTCAGTACTTC
CDR3 protein: CASSPIQPGQGVRMKNIQYF
clone size: .
J gene: TRBJ2-4
V gene: TRBV28
D gene: TRBD1

CDR3 DNA: TGTGCCAGCAGCCCCGACACCGGATTCAGCACAGATACGCAGTATTTT
CDR3 protein: CASSPDTGFSTDTQYF
clone size: .
J gene: TRBJ2-3
V gene: TRBV5-4
D gene: .

CDR3 DNA: TGTGCCAGCACCCCCCTAGTGTTTCAGCCCCAGCATTTT
CDR3 protein: CASTPLVFQPQHF
clone size: .
J gene: TRBJ1-5
V gene: TRBV28
D gene: .

CDR3 DNA: TGTGCCAGCTCAGCGGGACAGGCGGACACTGAAGCTTTCTTT
CDR3 protein: CASSAGQADTEAFF
clone size: .
J gene: TRBJ1-1
V gene: TRBV18
D gene: TRBD1

CDR3 DNA: TGTGCCAGCAGCTGGGGGACAGGGAACACTGAAGCTTTCTTT
CDR3 protein: CASSWGTGNTEAFF
clone size: .
J gene: TRBJ1-1
V gene: TRBV5-6
D gene: TRBD1

CDR3 DNA: TGTGCCAGCAGCTTACGGGACAGCTCCACAGATACGCAGTATTTT
CDR3 protein: CASSLRDSSTDTQYF
clone size: .
J gene: TRBJ2-3
V gene: TRBV7-6
D gene: TRBD1

CDR3 DNA: TGTGCCAGCAGTTTTAGAGGGTCATTTGGAAACACCATATATTTT
CDR3 protein: CASSFRGSFGNTIYF
clone size: .
J gene: TRBJ1-3
V gene: TRBV2
D gene: .

CDR3 DNA: TGTGCCAGCAGACAACAGGGGTTAGTGACAGATACGCAGTATTTT
CDR3 protein: CASRQQGLVTDTQYF
clone size: once
J gene: TRBJ2-3
V gene: TRBV7-7
D gene: TRBD1

CDR3 DNA: TGTGCCAGCAGTTCGCTAGGAGGCACAGATACGCAGTATTTT
CDR3 protein: CASSSLGGTDTQYF
clone size: once
J gene: TRBJ2-3
V gene: TRBV27
D gene: .

CDR3 DNA: TGCGCCAGCAGCCAAGAAAGGGGGAAAGATAATTCACCCCTCCACTTT
CDR3 protein: CASSQERGKDNSPLHF
clone size: .
J gene: TRBJ1-6
V gene: TRBV4-3
D gene: .

CDR3 DNA: TGTGCCAGCAGCTGGGGACTAGAGGTTCAAGAGACCCAGTACTTC
CDR3 protein: CASSWGLEVQETQYF
clone size: .
J gene: TRBJ2-5
V gene: TRBV5-4
D gene: TRBD2

CDR3 DNA: TGCAGTGCTAGTCTTGGGACAGGGAATCAGCCCCAGCATTTT
CDR3 protein: CSASLGTGNQPQHF
clone size: .
J gene: TRBJ1-5
V gene: TRBV20-1
D gene: TRBD1

CDR3 DNA: TGTGCCAGCTCACCGGGGGCAGGGGTGTACGAGCAGTACTTC
CDR3 protein: CASSPGAGVYEQYF
clone size: once
J gene: TRBJ2-7
V gene: TRBV18
D gene: .

CDR3 DNA: TGTGCCAGCAGCCGTAGCGGGAATGAGGATACGCAGTATTTT
CDR3 protein: CASSRSGNEDTQYF
clone size: .
J gene: TRBJ2-3
V gene: TRBV28
D gene: TRBD2

CDR3 DNA: TGTGCCACCTCCAGTCATAATTCACCCCTCCACTTT
CDR3 protein: CATSSHNSPLHF
clone size: .
J gene: TRBJ1-6
V gene: TRBV15
D gene: .

CDR3 DNA: TGTGCCAGCAGTGAAGAAGCGCACAATGAGCAGTTCTTC
CDR3 protein: CASSEEAHNEQFF
clone size: few
J gene: TRBJ2-1
V gene: TRBV6-1
D gene: .

CDR3 DNA: TGTGCCAGCAGCTTGATTTCGGACGGGGGGACTGAAGCTTTCTTT
CDR3 protein: CASSLISDGGTEAFF
clone size: .
J gene: TRBJ1-1
V gene: TRBV7-6
D gene: .

CDR3 DNA: TGTGCCATCAGTGAATCAGTACTACGCTCTGGGGCCAACGTCCTGACTTTC
CDR3 protein: CAISESVLRSGANVLTF
clone size: .
J gene: TRBJ2-6
V gene: TRBV10-3
D gene: .

CDR3 DNA: TGTGCCAGCAGTGGACAGGGGGCGGGGGAGACCCAGTACTTC
CDR3 protein: CASSGQGAGETQYF
clone size: .
J gene: TRBJ2-5
V gene: TRBV2
D gene: TRBD1

CDR3 DNA: TGCAGCGTTGTTGACAGAGGTACTTTTTGGGCTTTCTTT
CDR3 protein: CSVVDRGTFWAFF
clone size: once
J gene: TRBJ1-1
V gene: TRBV29-1
D gene: .

CDR3 DNA: TGCGCCAGCAGCTTGCCGGGGACAACCCACGAGCAGTACTTC
CDR3 protein: CASSLPGTTHEQYF
clone size: .
J gene: TRBJ2-7
V gene: TRBV5-1
D gene: .

CDR3 DNA: TGCAGCGTCCTAACTCTAGCGGGAGAGACCCATGAGCAGTTCTTC
CDR3 protein: CSVLTLAGETHEQFF
clone size: .
J gene: TRBJ2-1
V gene: TRBV29-1
D gene: TRBD2

CDR3 DNA: TGTGCCAGCACCCCGAGAGTACCGAGGGTTACAGATACGCAGTATTTT
CDR3 protein: CASTPRVPRVTDTQYF
clone size: .
J gene: TRBJ2-3
V gene: TRBV28
D gene: .

CDR3 DNA: TGTGCCAGCAGCCTTAGCGGGGGGTCCTACAATGAGCAGTTCTTC
CDR3 protein: CASSLSGGSYNEQFF
clone size: .
J gene: TRBJ2-1
V gene: TRBV6-5
D gene: TRBD2

CDR3 DNA: TGTGCCAGCAGCGCGGGACAGCACCAAGAGACCCAGTACTTC
CDR3 protein: CASSAGQHQETQYF
clone size: .
J gene: TRBJ2-5
V gene: TRBV7-9
D gene: .

CDR3 DNA: TGTGCCAGCACCCGGACAGGTCGGAACACTGAAGCTTTCTTT
CDR3 protein: CASTRTGRNTEAFF
clone size: .
J gene: TRBJ1-1
V gene: TRBV28
D gene: TRBD1

CDR3 DNA: TGTGCCAGCAGCCTTGGTCGTCAGGGGGTCGCTGAAGCTTTCTTT
CDR3 protein: CASSLGRQGVAEAFF
clone size: .
J gene: TRBJ1-1
V gene: TRBV7-8
D gene: TRBD1

CDR3 DNA: TGTGCCAGCAGCCAAATAAAGGACGGACAGGGCCCCTACACCGGGCAGTACTTC
CDR3 protein: CASSQIKDGQGPYTGQYF
clone size: .
J gene: TRBJ2-7
V gene: TRBV3-1/TRBV3-2
D gene: TRBD1

CDR3 DNA: TGTGCCAGTAGTTGGACAGTCGCTATGGGCAATCAGCCCCAGCATTTT
CDR3 protein: CASSWTVAMGNQPQHF
clone size: .
J gene: TRBJ1-5
V gene: TRBV19
D gene: .

CDR3 DNA: TGTGCCAGCAGTTCCCCAGGGGCGGGAGTCAGAGATACGCAGTATTTT
CDR3 protein: CASSSPGAGVRDTQYF
clone size: .
J gene: TRBJ2-3
V gene: TRBV28
D gene: .

CDR3 DNA: TGTGCCAGCAGCCAACCGACTAGCGGGGGATACAATGAGCAGTTCTTC
CDR3 protein: CASSQPTSGGYNEQFF
clone size: .
J gene: TRBJ2-1
V gene: TRBV4-2
D gene: TRBD2

CDR3 DNA: TGTGCCAGCTCACCGGGACTAGCGGGAGTTTACTACGAGCAGTACTTC
CDR3 protein: CASSPGLAGVYYEQYF
clone size: .
J gene: TRBJ2-7
V gene: TRBV18
D gene: TRBD2

CDR3 DNA: TGTGCCAGTAGTACGAGCGGGAGGGCCGCCGAGACCCAGTACTTC
CDR3 protein: CASSTSGRAAETQYF
clone size: .
J gene: TRBJ2-5
V gene: TRBV19
D gene: TRBD2

CDR3 DNA: TGTGCCACCAGCAGAGTGGTTAGCGGGAGTATCGAGCAGTACTTC
CDR3 protein: CATSRVVSGSIEQYF
clone size: .
J gene: TRBJ2-7
V gene: TRBV15
D gene: TRBD2

CDR3 DNA: TGTGCCAGCAGCCACAGGGAGGGGAACACTGAAGCTTTCTTT
CDR3 protein: CASSHREGNTEAFF
clone size: .
J gene: TRBJ1-1
V gene: TRBV6-5
D gene: .

CDR3 DNA: TGTGCCAGCAGTTACTCAGGAGGGTTGGAGACCCAGTACTTC
CDR3 protein: CASSYSGGLETQYF
clone size: .
J gene: TRBJ2-5
V gene: TRBV6-5
D gene: .

CDR3 DNA: TGTGCCAGCAGCATCGTCGGGGGTAGCTACACCTTC
CDR3 protein: CASSIVGGSYTF
clone size: once
J gene: TRBJ1-2
V gene: TRBV9
D gene: .